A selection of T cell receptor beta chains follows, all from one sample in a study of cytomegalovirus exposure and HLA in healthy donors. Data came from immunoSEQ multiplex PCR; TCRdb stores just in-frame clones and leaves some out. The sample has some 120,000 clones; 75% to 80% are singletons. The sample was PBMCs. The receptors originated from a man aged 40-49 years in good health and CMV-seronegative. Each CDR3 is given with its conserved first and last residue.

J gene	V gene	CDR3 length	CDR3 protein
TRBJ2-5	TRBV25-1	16	CASRRGRTVGKETQYF
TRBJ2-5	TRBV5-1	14	CASSSSTAQETQYF
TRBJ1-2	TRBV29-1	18	CSVPGTAEQIKPNYGYTF
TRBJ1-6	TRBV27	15	CASSFSRISVSPLHF
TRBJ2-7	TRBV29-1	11	CSVAGWDEQYF
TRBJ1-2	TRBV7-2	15	CASSATGRTNVGYTF
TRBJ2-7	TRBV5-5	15	CASSYSTGAIYEQYF
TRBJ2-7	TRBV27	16	CASSLWRTSGGYEQYF
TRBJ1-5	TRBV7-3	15	CASSLNGEENQPQHF
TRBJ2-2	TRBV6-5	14	CASRLAVNTGELFF
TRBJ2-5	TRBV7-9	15	CASSLESGGQETQYF
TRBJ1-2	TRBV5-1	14	CASSLANPGNGYTF
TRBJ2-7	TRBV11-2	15	CASSLVPTANYEQYF
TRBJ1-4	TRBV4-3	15	CASSQDRGWNEKLFF
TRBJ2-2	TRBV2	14	CASRMVAGPGELFF
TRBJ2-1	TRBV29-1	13	CSVRTGWNNEQFF
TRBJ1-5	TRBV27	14	CASSPRQGRQPQHF
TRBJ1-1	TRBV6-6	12	CASKGGSTEAFF
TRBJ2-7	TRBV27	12	CASSPDRVEQYF
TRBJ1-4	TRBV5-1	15	CASSSRPTREEKLFF
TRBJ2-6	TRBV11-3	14	CASRWASGANVLTF
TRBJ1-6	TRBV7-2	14	CASSFQNSNSPLHF
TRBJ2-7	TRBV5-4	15	CASSLGTSGVYEQYF
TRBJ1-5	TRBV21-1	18	CASSKLGAPPGGNQPQHF
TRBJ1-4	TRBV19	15	CASSTSPLSGEKLFF
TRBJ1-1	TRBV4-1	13	CASSAPRDTEAFF
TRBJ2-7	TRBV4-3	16	CASSQDRDGISYEQYF
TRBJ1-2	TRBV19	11	CASWGLDSYTF
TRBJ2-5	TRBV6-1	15	CASSELAGGWETQYF
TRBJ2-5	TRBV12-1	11	CASSSGETQYF
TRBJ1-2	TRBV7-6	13	CASSLALSEGYTF
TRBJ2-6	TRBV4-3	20	CASSQETDYRRSSGANVLTF
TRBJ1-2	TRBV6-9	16	CASSYGSWGGPHGYTF
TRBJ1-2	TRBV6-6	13	CASSYSGGVGYTF
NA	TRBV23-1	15	CASSLAGPKFYEQYF
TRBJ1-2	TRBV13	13	CASSPAGNYGYTF
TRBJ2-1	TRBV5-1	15	CASSLGGTSSNEQFF
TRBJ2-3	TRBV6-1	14	CASRPGQGTDTQYF
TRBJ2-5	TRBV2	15	CASSEWGGLQETQYF
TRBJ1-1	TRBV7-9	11	CASSSVPEAFF
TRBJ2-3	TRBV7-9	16	CASSQGGDASTDTQYF
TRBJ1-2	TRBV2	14	CASSELGALSGYTF
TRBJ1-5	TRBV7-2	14	CASSRGFSGQPQHF
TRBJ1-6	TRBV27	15	CASSSRSSYNSPLHF
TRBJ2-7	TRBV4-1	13	CASSQGQDYEQYF
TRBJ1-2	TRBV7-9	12	CASTSGGYGYTF
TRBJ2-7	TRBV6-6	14	CASSYPGQRYEQYF
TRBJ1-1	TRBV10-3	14	CAIKGAGAPSEAFF
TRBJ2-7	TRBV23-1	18	CASSQSLLDRGLSYEQYF
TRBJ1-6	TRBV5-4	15	CASSPFGQPNSPLHF
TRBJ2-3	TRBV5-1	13	CASTAGVSDTQYF
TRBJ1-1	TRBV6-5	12	CASSPDRGQAFF
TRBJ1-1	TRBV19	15	CASTYDHIGQVEAFF
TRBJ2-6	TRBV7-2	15	CASNPGGAGANVLTF
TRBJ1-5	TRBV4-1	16	CASSPTLQVRNQPQHF
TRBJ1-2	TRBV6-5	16	CASSYTRTGGGYGYTF
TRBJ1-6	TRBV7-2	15	CASSLEGAIGSPLHF
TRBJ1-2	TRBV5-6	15	CASSYTGQGTYGYTF
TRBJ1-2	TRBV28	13	CAIIPGTGYGYTF